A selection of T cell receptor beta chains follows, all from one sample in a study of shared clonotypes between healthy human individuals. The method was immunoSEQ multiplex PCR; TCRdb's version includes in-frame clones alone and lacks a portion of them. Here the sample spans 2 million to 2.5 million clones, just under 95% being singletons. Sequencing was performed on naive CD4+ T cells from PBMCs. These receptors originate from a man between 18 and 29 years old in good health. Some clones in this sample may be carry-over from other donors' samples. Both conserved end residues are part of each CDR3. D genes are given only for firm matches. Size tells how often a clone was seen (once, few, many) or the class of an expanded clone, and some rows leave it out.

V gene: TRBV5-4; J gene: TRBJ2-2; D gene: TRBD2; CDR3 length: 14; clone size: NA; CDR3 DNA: TGTGCCAGCAGCCGAGCGGGAGGGACCGGGGAGCTGTTTTTT; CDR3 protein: CASSRAGGTGELFF
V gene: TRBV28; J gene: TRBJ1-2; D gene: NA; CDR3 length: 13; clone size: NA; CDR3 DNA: TGTGCCAGCACCTCCTCAGGGGTCTATGGCTACACCTTC; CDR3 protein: CASTSSGVYGYTF
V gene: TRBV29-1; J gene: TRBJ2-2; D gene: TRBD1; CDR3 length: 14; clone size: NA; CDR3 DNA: TGCAGCGCCACAGGGGGCGCCGGCACCGGGGAGCTGTTTTTT; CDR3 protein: CSATGGAGTGELFF
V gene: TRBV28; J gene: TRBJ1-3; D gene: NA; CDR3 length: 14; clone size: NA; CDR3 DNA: TGTGCCAGCAGTTTAGTCAGCAATGGAAACACCATATATTTT; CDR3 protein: CASSLVSNGNTIYF
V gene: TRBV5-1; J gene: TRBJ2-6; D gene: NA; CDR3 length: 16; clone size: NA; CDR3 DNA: TGCGCCAGCAGCTTGTTAGCTTGGATTGGGGCCAACGTCCTGACTTTC; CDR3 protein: CASSLLAWIGANVLTF
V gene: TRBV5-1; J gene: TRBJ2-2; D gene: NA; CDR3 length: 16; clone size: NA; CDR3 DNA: TGCGCCAGCGCCTTGAGCCGGCTAGCCGACACCGGGGAGCTGTTTTTT; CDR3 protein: CASALSRLADTGELFF
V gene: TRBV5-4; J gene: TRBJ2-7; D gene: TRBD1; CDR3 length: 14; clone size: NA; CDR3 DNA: TGTGCCAGCAGCTTTGGACAGGGAACGGAGGAGCAGTACTTC; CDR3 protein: CASSFGQGTEEQYF
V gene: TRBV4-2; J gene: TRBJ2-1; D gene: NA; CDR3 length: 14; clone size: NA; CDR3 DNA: TGTGCCAGCAGTGAGCCTAGTACCTACAATGAGCAGTTCTTC; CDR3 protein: CASSEPSTYNEQFF
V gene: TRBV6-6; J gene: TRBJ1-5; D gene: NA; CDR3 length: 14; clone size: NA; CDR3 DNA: TGTGCCAGCCTCAGGGAGGGCAGCAATCAGCCCCAGCATTTT; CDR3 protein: CASLREGSNQPQHF
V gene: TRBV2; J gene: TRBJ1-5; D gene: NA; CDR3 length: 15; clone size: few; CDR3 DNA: TGTGCCAGCAGTGAACGGCAGGGGCTCAATCAGCCCCAGCATTTT; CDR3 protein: CASSERQGLNQPQHF
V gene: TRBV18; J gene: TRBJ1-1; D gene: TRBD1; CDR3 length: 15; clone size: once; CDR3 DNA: TGTGCCAGCTCACCCGCAGGGGGTAGGAACACTGAAGCTTTCTTT; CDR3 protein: CASSPAGGRNTEAFF
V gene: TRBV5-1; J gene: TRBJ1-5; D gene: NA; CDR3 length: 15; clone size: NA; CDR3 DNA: TGCGCCAGCAGCTTGGCGGGACTTTTAGGTCAGCCCCAGCATTTT; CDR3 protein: CASSLAGLLGQPQHF
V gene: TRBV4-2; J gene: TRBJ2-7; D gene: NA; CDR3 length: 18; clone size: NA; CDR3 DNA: TGTGCCAGCAGCCAAGATCCCGCGACTAGGATGACGGTCTACGAGCAGTACTTC; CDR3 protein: CASSQDPATRMTVYEQYF
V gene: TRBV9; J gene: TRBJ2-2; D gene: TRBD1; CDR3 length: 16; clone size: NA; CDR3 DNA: TGTGCCAGCAGCGTAGCCCAGACAGGGGGCTTCGGGGAGCTGTTTTTT; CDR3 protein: CASSVAQTGGFGELFF
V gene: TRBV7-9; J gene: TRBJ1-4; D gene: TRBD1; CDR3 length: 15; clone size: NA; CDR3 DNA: TGTGCCAGCAGCGCTCCGGGACAGGGCCATGAAAAACTGTTTTTT; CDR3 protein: CASSAPGQGHEKLFF
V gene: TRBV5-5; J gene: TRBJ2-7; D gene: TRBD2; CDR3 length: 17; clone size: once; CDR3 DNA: TGTGCCAGCAGACCGGGACTAGCGGGAGAAGGGACCTACGAGCAGTACTTC; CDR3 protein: CASRPGLAGEGTYEQYF
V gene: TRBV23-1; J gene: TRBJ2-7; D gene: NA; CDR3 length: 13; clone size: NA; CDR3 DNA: TGCGCCAGCCAGAGTACGATCGTATACGAGCAGTACTTC; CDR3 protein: CASQSTIVYEQYF
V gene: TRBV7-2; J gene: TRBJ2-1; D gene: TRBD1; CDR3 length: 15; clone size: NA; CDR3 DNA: TGTGCCAGCAGCTACAGACAGGGCGCCTACAATGAGCAGTTCTTC; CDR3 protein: CASSYRQGAYNEQFF
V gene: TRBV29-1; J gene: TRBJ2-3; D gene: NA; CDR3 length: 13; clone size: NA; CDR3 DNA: TGCAGCGTTGGTGGTAAACACACAGATACGCAGTATTTT; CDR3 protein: CSVGGKHTDTQYF
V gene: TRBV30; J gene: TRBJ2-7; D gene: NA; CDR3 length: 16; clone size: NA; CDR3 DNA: TGCGCCTGGATCGAAAAAGGTCTAGCGAGTCGGCACGAGCAGTACTTC; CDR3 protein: CAWIEKGLASRHEQYF
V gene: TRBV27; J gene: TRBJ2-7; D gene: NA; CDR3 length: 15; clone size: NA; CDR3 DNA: TGTGCCAGCAGTCCAGCAGCCTTTCCCTCCTACGAGCAGTACTTC; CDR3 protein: CASSPAAFPSYEQYF
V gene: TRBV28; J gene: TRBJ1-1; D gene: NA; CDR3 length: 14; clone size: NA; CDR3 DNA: TGTGCCAGCAGAACACCCGGGACGGACCCAAGGACTTTCTTT; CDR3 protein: CASRTPGTDPRTFF
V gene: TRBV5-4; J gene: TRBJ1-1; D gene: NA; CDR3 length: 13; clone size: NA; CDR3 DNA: TGTGCCAGCAGCTTGGTGGAGGACACTGAAGCTTTCTTT; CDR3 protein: CASSLVEDTEAFF
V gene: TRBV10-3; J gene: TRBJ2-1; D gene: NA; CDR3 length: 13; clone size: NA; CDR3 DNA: TGTGCCATCAGTGCCGACAGCTACAATGAGCAGTTCTTC; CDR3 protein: CAISADSYNEQFF
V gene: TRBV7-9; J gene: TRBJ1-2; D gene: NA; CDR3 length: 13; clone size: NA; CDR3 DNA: TGTGCCAGCAGCTTAGCGGCACAATTCGGCTACACCTTC; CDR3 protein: CASSLAAQFGYTF
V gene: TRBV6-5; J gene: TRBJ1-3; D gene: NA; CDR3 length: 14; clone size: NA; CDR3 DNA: TGTGCCAGCAGTCGCGTAGACAGTGGAAACACCATATATTTT; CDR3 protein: CASSRVDSGNTIYF
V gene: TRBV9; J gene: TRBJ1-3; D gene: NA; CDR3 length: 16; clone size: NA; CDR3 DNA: TGTGCCAGCAGCGGGGACCTTGGGGCACGAGGAAACACCATATATTTT; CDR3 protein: CASSGDLGARGNTIYF
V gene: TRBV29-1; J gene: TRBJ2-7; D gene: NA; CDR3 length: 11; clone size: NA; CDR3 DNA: TGCAGCGTTGACAGTACCGGGGAGCAGTACTTC; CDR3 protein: CSVDSTGEQYF
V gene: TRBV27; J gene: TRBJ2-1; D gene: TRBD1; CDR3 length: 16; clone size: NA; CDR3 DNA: TGTGCCAGCAGTTTATTGGGACAGGGGACGAACAATGAGCAGTTCTTC; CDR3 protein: CASSLLGQGTNNEQFF
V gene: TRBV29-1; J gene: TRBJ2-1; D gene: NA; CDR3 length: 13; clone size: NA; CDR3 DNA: TGCAGCGTTGGGCGGAGACTACACAATGAGCAGTTCTTC; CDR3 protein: CSVGRRLHNEQFF
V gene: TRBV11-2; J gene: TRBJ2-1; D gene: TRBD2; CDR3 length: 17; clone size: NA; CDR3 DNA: TGTGCCAGCAGCTTAGGAATAGGTCTAGCGGGAGGCGATGAGCAGTTCTTC; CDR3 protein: CASSLGIGLAGGDEQFF
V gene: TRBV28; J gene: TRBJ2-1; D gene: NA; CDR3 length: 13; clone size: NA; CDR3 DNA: TGTGCCAGCAGTTTAGAGGAGAGGGGTGAGCAGTTCTTC; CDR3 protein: CASSLEERGEQFF
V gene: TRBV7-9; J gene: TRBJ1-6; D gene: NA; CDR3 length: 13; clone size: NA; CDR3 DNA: TGTGCCAGCAGCCCGCGGTCCTATTCACCCCTCCACTTT; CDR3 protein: CASSPRSYSPLHF
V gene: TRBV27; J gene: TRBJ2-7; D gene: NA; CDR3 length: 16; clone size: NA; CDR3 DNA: TGTGCCAGCAGTTTCCGAGTACCGGGACACAACTACGAGCAGTACTTC; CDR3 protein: CASSFRVPGHNYEQYF
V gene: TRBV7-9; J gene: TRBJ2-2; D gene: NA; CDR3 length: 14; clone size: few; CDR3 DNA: TGTGCCAGCAGCTTACTAGTTGGGGCCGGGGAGCTGTTTTTT; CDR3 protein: CASSLLVGAGELFF
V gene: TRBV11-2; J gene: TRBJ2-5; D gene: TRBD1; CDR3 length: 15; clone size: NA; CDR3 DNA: TGTGCCAGCAGCCCTGAGGGGGCGCGGAGGGAGACCCAGTACTTC; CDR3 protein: CASSPEGARRETQYF
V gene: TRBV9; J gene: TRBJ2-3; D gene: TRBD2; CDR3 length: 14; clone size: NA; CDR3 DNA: TGTGCCAGCAGCTCGGCGGGAGACACAGATACGCAGTATTTT; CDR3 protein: CASSSAGDTDTQYF
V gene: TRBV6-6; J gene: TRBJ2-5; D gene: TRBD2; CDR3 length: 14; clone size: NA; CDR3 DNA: TGTGCCAGCATCCTAGCGGGAGCTGTGGGGGAGCAGTACTTC; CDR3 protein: CASILAGAVGEQYF
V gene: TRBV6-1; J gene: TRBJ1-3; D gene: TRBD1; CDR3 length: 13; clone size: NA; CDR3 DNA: TGTGCCGGCTTAGACAGGGCTGGAAACACCATATATTTT; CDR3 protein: CAGLDRAGNTIYF
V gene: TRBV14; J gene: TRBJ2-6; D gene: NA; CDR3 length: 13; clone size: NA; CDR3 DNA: TGTGCCAGCAGCCAAGTAGGGGCCAACGTCCTGACTTTC; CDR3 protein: CASSQVGANVLTF
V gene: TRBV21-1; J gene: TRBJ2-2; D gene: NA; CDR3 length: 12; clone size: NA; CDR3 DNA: TGTGCCAGCAACGTAACTGCCGGGGAGCTGTTTTTT; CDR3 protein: CASNVTAGELFF
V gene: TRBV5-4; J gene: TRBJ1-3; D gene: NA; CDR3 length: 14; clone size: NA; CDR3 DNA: TGTGCCAGCAGCCCAACAGGGAACGGAAACACCATATATTTT; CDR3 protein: CASSPTGNGNTIYF
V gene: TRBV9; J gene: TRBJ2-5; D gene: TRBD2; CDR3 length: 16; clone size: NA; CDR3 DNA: TGTGCCAGCAGCCTAAGAAGACTAGCGGCAGAAGAGACCCAGTACTTC; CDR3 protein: CASSLRRLAAEETQYF
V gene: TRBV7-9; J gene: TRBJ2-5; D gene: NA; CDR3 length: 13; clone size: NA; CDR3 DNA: TGTGCCAGCAGCTTAAGGAGGGATGGAACCCAGTACTTC; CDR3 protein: CASSLRRDGTQYF
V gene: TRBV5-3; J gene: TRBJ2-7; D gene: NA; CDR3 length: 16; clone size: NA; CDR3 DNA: TGTGCCAGAAGCTGGAGCCCTAGGCGGGGAGTCTACGAGCAGTACTTC; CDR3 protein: CARSWSPRRGVYEQYF
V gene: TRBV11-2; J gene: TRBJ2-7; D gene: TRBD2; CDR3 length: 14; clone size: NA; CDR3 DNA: TGTGCCAGCAGCCCGGGACTAGCCTCTGACGAGCAGTACTTC; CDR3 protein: CASSPGLASDEQYF
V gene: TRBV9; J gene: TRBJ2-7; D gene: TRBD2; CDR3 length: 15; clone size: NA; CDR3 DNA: TGTGCCAGCAGCGCCGGGGGGGAAGGGAGCTACGAGCAGTACTTC; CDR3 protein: CASSAGGEGSYEQYF